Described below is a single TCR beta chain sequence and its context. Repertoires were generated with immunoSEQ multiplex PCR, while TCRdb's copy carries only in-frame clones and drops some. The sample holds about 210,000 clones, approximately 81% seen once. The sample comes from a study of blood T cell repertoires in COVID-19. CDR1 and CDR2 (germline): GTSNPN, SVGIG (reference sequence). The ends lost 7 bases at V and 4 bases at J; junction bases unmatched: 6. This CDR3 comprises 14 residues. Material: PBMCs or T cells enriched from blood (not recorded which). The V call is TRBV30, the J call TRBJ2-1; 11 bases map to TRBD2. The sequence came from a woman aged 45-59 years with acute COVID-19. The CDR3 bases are TGTGCCTCGAGACTAGCGGGGAGATACAATGAGCAGTTCTTC. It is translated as CASRLAGRYNEQFF.